There are a few counts of the clone carrying this T cell receptor (beta chain). These data come from a study of blood T cells in healthy people across ages. Trimming left V 3 bases short and J 4 bases short, with 9 bases between. Germline V gene data show CDR1 as SQVTM and CDR2 as ANQGSEA. The CDR3 extends over 13 amino acids. PCR was performed a second time for 7 to 11 cycles using a sample-barcoded 5' primer and a J-beta primer mix. Template switching added a 12-random-nucleotide identifier to every cDNA molecule. Per sample, CDR3-containing paired-end reads numbered at least 2.5 million. MiXCR, run by TCRdb on the 5' RACE reads, gives a single entry per CDR3 protein. The data hold about 1.4 million distinct CDR3 sequences, with roughly 60% observed a single time.

The sample comprised blood. This sequence originates from a man aged 18 to 30 in good health. The V call is TRBV29-1, the J call TRBJ2-2; D may be TRBD2 (5 bases). For the CDR3, the DNA is TGCAGCGTTGAGGGAGACCTCACCGGGGAGCTGTTTTTT. Encoded protein: CSVEGDLTGELFF.